These 2 T cell receptor beta chains came from one sample sequenced in a study of CD8 T cells in ankylosing spondylitis. TCRdb used MiXCR to reprocess the 5' RACE reads, holding one entry per CDR3 protein. This sample has around 280,000 distinct CDR3 sequences, with approximately 20% found just once. The sample consisted of blood, either unsorted or a sorted T cell fraction (not recorded which). Receptors were obtained from a male donor with ankylosing spondylitis or in good health (not recorded which).

The table lists this clonotype with a few counts. The rearrangement uses TRBV30 and TRBJ2-1; 11 bases match TRBD2. The J segment lost 1 base and the V segment lost 3 bases, leaving 14 bases of the junction unmatched. The CDR3 extends over 19 amino acids. Germline lookup yields CDR1 GTSNPN and CDR2 SVGIG (reference sequence). The CDR3 region is CAWSVGLAGGGRSYNEQFF. As DNA, the CDR3 is TGTGCCTGGAGCGTGGGGCTAGCGGGAGGAGGCCGATCCTACAATGAGCAGTTCTTC.

This clonotype has a count of ten or more. The chain combines TRBV20-1 with TRBJ2-7; TRBD2 aligns across 13 bases. V lost 0 bases and J lost 6; bases outside the gene matches: 5. The CDR3 spans 15 residues. Germline lookup yields CDR1 DFQATT and CDR2 SNEGSKA (reference sequence). For the CDR3, the DNA is TGCAGTGCTAGAGATACTAGCGGGAGGGCCGGCGAGCAGTACGTC. Protein: CSARDTSGRAGEQYV.